The rows below give T cell receptor beta chains drawn from one sample of a study of OX40 agonist ivuxolimab in advanced cancers. The assay was immunoSEQ multiplex PCR, and TCRdb's table has in-frame clones only and misses some. This table holds tens of thousands of clones, 84% found once. Material: CD4+ or CD8+ T cells sorted from blood, obtained in a trial of the OX40 agonist ivuxolimab. The receptors shown here come from an adult with an advanced solid tumor such as melanoma, head and neck, liver or kidney cancer. Each CDR3 is given with its conserved first and last residue. D genes are given only for firm matches. Clone size is stated in some rows and not others, as once, few, many or a class when expanded.

V	J	D	size	CDR3	DNA
TRBV5-5	TRBJ1-6	NA	NA	CASSNIAGTTNSPLHF	TGTGCCAGCAGCAACATAGCCGGGACAACAAATTCACCCCTCCACTTT
TRBV5-8	TRBJ1-1	NA	NA	CASSRRGTEAFF	TGTGCCAGCAGCCGAAGAGGAACTGAAGCTTTCTTT
TRBV7-3	TRBJ2-1	NA	NA	CASSLQEGGHNEQFF	TGTGCCAGCAGCCTCCAAGAGGGGGGGCACAATGAGCAGTTCTTC
TRBV5-4	TRBJ2-7	NA	NA	CASSAPGVVVQYF	TGTGCCAGCAGCGCTCCGGGAGTTGTGGTGCAGTACTTC
TRBV7-8	TRBJ2-5	TRBD1	NA	CASSAGQGGSETQYF	TGTGCCAGCAGCGCTGGACAGGGAGGCTCAGAGACCCAGTACTTC
TRBV2	TRBJ2-3	TRBD1	once	CASSLQGGSTDTQYF	TGTGCCAGCAGTCTACAGGGGGGAAGCACAGATACGCAGTATTTT
TRBV28	TRBJ2-1	TRBD2	NA	CATSEGGSPYNEQFF	TGTGCCACCTCCGAGGGCGGGAGCCCCTACAATGAGCAGTTCTTC
TRBV4-2	TRBJ2-7	TRBD2	NA	CASSQIAGGVYEQYF	TGTGCCAGCAGCCAGATAGCGGGGGGGGTCTACGAGCAGTACTTC
TRBV6-6	TRBJ2-7	NA	once	CASSYAVSEQYF	TGTGCCAGCAGTTACGCGGTCAGCGAGCAGTACTTC
TRBV2	TRBJ1-2	NA	NA	CASSVTVYGYTF	TGTGCCAGCAGTGTGACAGTGTATGGCTACACCTTC
TRBV28	TRBJ1-3	NA	once	CASSGWQGSGNTIYF	TGTGCCAGCAGCGGTTGGCAGGGCTCTGGAAACACCATATATTTT
TRBV6-6	TRBJ2-7	NA	NA	CASSYPGSSSYEQYF	TGTGCCAGCAGTTACCCAGGATCAAGCTCCTACGAGCAGTACTTC
TRBV4-1	TRBJ2-7	TRBD1	NA	CASSYRDSLSYEQYF	TGCGCCAGCAGCTACCGGGACAGCCTCTCCTACGAGCAGTACTTC
TRBV11-2	TRBJ2-1	NA	NA	CASSLLPSYNEQFF	TGTGCCAGCAGCTTACTCCCCTCCTACAATGAGCAGTTCTTC
TRBV7-8	TRBJ2-5	TRBD1	NA	CASSLRDRGGKETQYF	TGTGCCAGCAGCTTAAGGGACAGGGGGGGTAAAGAGACCCAGTACTTC
TRBV28	TRBJ2-1	NA	NA	CASSSQWGNRQFF	TGTGCCAGCAGTTCACAGTGGGGTAATAGGCAGTTCTTC
TRBV9	TRBJ2-7	TRBD2	few	CASSETSGSFGEQYF	TGTGCCAGCAGCGAGACTAGCGGGAGTTTTGGCGAGCAGTACTTC
TRBV5-1	TRBJ1-6	TRBD1	NA	CASSLAGQGNSPLHF	TGCGCCAGCAGCTTGGCGGGACAGGGCAATTCACCCCTCCACTTT